This T cell receptor beta chain derives from a study of cytotoxic CD8 clonotypes in ibrutinib-treated CLL. Study details: The authors obtained response samples at a median of roughly twelve months of treatment, range 6 to 36. Points from the study as a whole: Public clonotypes, found uncommonly, either contracted or stayed stable on treatment.

Comments on this clone: Its antigen is as yet unknown. The junction does not match germline at one end; this may be a read error.

The CDR3 contains 13 residues. Germline V CDR1 and CDR2: MNHEY, SVGAGI. Using immunoSEQ multiplex PCR, the repertoire was profiled, and TCRdb retains in-frame clones only, with some absent. The profile shows roughly 24,000 clones, around 84% of them singletons. This chain links TRBV6-5 with TRBJ1-3; D not resolved. The source of this sequence is a human donor with chronic lymphocytic leukemia. The sequences come from PBMCs, collected before ibrutinib treatment. CDR3 sequence (DNA): TGCGGACGAAATAAAATCTCTGGAAGCACCATATATTTT. This gives the protein CGRNKISGSTIYF.